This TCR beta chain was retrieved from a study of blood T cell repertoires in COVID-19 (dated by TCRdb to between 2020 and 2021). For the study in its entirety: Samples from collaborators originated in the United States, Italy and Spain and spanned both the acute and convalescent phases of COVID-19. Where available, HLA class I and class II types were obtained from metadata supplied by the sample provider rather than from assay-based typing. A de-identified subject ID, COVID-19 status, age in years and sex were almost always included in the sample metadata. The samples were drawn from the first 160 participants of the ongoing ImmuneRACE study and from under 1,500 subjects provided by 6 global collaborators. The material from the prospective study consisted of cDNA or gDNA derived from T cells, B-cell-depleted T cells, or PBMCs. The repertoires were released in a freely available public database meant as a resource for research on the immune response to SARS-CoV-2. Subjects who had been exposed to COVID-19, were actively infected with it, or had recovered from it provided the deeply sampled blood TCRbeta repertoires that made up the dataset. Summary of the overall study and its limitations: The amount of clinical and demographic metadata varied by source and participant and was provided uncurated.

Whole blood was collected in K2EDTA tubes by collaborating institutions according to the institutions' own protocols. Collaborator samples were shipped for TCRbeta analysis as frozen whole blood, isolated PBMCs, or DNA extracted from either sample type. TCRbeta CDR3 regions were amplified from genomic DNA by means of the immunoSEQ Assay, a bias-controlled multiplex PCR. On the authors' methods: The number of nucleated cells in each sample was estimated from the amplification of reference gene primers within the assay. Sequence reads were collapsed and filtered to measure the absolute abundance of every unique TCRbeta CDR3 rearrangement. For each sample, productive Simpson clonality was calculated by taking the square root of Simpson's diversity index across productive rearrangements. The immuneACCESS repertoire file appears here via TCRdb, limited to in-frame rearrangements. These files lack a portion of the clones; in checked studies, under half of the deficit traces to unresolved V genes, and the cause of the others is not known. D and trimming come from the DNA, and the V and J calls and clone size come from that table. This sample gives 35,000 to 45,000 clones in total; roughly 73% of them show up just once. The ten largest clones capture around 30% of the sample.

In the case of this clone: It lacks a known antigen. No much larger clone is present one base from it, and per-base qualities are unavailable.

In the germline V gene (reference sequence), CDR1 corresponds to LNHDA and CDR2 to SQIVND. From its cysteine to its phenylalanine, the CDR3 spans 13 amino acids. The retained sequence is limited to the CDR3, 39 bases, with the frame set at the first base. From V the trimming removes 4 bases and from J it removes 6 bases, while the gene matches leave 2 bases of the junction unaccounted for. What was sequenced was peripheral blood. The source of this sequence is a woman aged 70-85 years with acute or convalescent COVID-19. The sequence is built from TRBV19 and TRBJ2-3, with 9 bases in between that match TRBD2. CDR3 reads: CASSSGGADTQYF. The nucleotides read TGTGCCAGTAGTAGCGGGGGGGCGGATACGCAGTATTTT.